This TCR beta chain was observed in a study of blood T cell repertoires in COVID-19. TCRdb's copy holds only in-frame clones and misses some; the assay was immunoSEQ multiplex PCR. This sample has roughly 300,000 clones, with approximately 85% found just once. The CDR3 sequence is 15 residues long. CDR1 is SGDLS and CDR2 is YYNGEE in the germline V gene. V was cut by 3 bases and J by 0 bases, with 12 bases left in between. Sequenced input: peripheral blood. The origin of this receptor is a human donor in a cohort sampled during active COVID-19. The V and J genes are TRBV9 and TRBJ2-5, with unresolved D. CDR3 bases: TGTGCCAGCAGCGCCGACATGAGCCACCAAGAGACCCAGTACTTC. Translated: CASSADMSHQETQYF.